The entry that follows covers one TCR beta chain sequence. Its antigen remains unidentified. The data are from a study of T cells expressing NK-cell markers. About the research overall: HCMV seropositivity marked seven of the eight sequenced donors; one was seronegative.

From the 5' RACE reads, TCRdb lists one entry per CDR3 protein and no DNA. The data include over 150,000 distinct CDR3 sequences; the top ten clones carry 20%. In germline, CDR1 is MDHEN, CDR2 SYDVKM. CDR3 size: 15 residues. Study-wide findings and caveats: Certain NKG2C+ T cell clones were expanded, and their HCMV specificity remained unclear. Of the CD8+ T cells in five or six donors, 1.0-7.0% belonged to dominant NKG2C+ clonotypes. The CD3+CD56-NKG2C+ fraction was also led by these clonotypes in a few donors.

This chain links TRBV28 with TRBJ2-3; the D call of TRBD1 rests on TCRdb alone, since no DNA is present to check it. The sequence derives from a man aged 18 to 69 in good health. Specimen: blood T cells: a sorted CD56 or NKG2C T cell subset, CD4+ or CD8+ T cells, or bulk PBMC T cells (not recorded which). CDR3 protein: CASSPWGGPTDTQYF.